This T cell receptor beta chain was captured by sequencing in a study of blood T cell repertoires in COVID-19. On the study more broadly: Spain, Italy and the United States supplied samples that represented acute and convalescent COVID-19. PBMCs, B-cell-depleted T cells, or T cells provided the cDNA or gDNA that made up the material.

Method: immunoSEQ multiplex PCR; TCRdb's copy keeps in-frame clones and lacks some. The top ten hold 4.9% of the sample, which has under 200,000 clones, 85% seen once. The V and J ends lost 1 base and 2 bases respectively, with 10 bases between them. The germline V gene has CDR1 LGHNA and CDR2 YNFKEQ. The CDR3 covers 15 residues. The sequence derives from a woman aged 80 or over with acute or convalescent COVID-19. The specimen was peripheral blood. This rearrangement joins TRBV4-2 to TRBJ2-3; D uncertain. CDR3 amino acids: CASSQVLTDTDTQYF. The CDR3 DNA reads as TGTGCCAGCAGCCAAGTCTTAACAGACACAGATACGCAGTATTTT.